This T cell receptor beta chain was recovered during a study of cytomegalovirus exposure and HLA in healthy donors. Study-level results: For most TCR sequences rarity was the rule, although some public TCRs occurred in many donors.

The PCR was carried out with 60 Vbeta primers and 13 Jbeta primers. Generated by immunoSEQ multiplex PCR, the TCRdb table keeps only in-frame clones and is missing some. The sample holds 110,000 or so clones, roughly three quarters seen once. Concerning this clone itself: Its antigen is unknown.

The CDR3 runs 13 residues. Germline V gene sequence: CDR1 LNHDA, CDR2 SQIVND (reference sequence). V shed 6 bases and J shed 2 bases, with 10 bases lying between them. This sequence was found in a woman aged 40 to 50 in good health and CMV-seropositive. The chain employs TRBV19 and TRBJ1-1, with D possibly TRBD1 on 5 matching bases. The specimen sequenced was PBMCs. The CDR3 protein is CASSPGQNTEAFF. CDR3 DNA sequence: TGTGCCAGTAGCCCAGGGCAAAACACTGAAGCTTTCTTT.